The sequence of this T cell receptor (beta chain) was determined in a study of cytomegalovirus exposure and HLA in healthy donors. Study-wide results and caveats: Immune exposure information available was restricted to CMV serostatus.

PCR was performed using 60 Vbeta and 13 Jbeta primers. Using immunoSEQ multiplex PCR, the repertoire was profiled, and TCRdb retains in-frame clones only, with some absent. The sample contains roughly 71,000 clones, 60% to 65% of which appear only once. The germline V gene encodes CDR1 GTSNPN and CDR2 SVGIG (reference sequence). Trimming removed 1 base at V and 1 base at J, with 7 bases between. This CDR3 spans 13 amino acids. This clone showed up just a few times. Antigen specificity is unknown. The chain employs TRBV30 and TRBJ2-5; D perhaps matches TRBD2 (5 bases). This clonotype was obtained from a man younger than 40 in good health and CMV-seronegative. Sample: PBMCs. CDR3 sequence (DNA): TGTGCCTGGAGTGGCGGGCTCCAAGAGACCCAGTACTTC. This gives the protein CAWSGGLQETQYF.